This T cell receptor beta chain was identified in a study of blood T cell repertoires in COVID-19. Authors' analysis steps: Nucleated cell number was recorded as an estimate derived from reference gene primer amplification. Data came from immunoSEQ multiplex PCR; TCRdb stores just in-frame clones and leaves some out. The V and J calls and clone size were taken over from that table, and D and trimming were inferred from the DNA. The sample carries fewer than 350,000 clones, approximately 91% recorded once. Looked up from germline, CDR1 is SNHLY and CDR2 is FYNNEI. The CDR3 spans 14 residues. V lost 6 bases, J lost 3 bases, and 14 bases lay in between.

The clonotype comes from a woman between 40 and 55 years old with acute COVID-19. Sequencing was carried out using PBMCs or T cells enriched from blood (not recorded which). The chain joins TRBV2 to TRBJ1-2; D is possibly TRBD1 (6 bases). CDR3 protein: CASRVTGPDYGYTF. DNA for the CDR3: TGTGCCAGCAGGGTTACAGGGCCAGACTATGGCTACACCTTC. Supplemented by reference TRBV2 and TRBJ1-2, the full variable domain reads EPEVTQTPSHQVTQMGQEVILRCVPISNHLYFYWYRQILGQKVEFLVSFYNNEISEKSEIFDDQFSVERPDGSNFTLKIRSTKLEDSAMYFCASRVTGPDYGYTFGSGTRLTVV.